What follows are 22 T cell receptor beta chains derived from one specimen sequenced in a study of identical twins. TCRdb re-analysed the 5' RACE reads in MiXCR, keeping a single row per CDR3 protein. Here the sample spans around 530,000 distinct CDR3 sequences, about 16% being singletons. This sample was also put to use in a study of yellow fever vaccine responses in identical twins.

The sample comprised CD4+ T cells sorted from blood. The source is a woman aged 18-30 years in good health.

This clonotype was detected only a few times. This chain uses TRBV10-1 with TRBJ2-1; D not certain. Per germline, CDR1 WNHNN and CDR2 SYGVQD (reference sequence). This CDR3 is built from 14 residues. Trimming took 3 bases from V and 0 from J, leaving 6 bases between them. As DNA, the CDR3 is TGCGCCAGCAGTGATTTGGGCTCCTACAATGAGCAGTTCTTC. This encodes CASSDLGSYNEQFF.

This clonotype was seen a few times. In DNA form, the CDR3 reads TGCAGTGCGAAGGGAGCTTCTAGCACAGATACGCAGTATTTT. Encoded protein: CSAKGASSTDTQYF. The chain combines TRBV20-1 with TRBJ2-3, with a tentative D call TRBD2 (5 bases). Looked up from germline, CDR1 is DFQATT and CDR2 is SNEGSKA (reference sequence). The CDR3 runs to 14 residues. V was cut by 6 bases and J by 0 bases, with 13 bases left in between.

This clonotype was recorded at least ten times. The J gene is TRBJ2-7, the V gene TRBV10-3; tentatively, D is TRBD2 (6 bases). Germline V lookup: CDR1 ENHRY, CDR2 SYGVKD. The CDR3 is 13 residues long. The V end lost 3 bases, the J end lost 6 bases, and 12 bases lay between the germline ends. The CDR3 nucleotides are TGTGCCATCAGTGAAGCGGGCCTTTCCGAGCAGTACTTC. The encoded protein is CAISEAGLSEQYF.

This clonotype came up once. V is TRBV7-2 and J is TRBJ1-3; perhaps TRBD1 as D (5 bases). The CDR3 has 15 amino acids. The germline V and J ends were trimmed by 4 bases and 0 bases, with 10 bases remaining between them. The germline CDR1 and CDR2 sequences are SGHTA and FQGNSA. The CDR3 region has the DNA TGTGCCAGCAGCTCGGGGACGTTCTCTGGAAACACCATATATTTT. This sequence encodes CASSSGTFSGNTIYF. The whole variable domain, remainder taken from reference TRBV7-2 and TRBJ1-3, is GAGVSQSPSNKVTEKGKDVELRCDPISGHTALYWYRQSLGQGLEFLIYFQGNSAPDKSGLPSDRFSAERTGGSVSTLTIQRTQQEDSAVYLCASSSGTFSGNTIYFGEGSWLTVV.

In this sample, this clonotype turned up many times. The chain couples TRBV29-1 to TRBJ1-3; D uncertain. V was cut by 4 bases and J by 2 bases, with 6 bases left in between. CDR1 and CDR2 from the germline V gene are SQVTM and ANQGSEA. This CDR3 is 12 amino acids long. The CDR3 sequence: CSVAVTGNTIYF. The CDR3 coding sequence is TGCAGCGTTGCGGTTACTGGAAACACCATATATTTT.

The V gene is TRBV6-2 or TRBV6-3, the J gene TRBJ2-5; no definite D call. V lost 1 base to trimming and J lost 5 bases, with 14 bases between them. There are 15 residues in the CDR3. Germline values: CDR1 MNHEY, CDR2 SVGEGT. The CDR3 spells CASSYYGSTRETQYF. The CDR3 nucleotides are TGTGCCAGCAGTTACTATGGGTCGACGAGGGAGACCCAGTACTTC.

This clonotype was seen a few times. The CDR3 spells CASSLVGGGPETQYF. The CDR3 DNA sequence: TGTGCCAGCAGCTTAGTTGGGGGGGGGCCAGAGACCCAGTACTTC. The chain uses TRBV11-2 and TRBJ2-5; tentatively, D is TRBD2 (7 bases). Germline V gene data show CDR1 as SGHAT and CDR2 as FQNNGV. V was pared by 1 base and J by 4 bases, with 13 bases between. This CDR3 has 15 amino acids. Variable domain in full (rest from reference TRBV11-2 and TRBJ2-5): EAGVAQSPRYKIIEKRQSVAFWCNPISGHATLYWYQQILGQGPKLLIQFQNNGVVDDSQLPKDRFSAERLKGVDSTLKIQPAKLEDSAVYLCASSLVGGGPETQYFGPGTRLLVL.

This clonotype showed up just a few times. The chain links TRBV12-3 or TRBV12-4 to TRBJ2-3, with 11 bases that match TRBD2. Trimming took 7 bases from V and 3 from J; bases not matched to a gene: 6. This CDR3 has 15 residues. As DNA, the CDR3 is TGTGCCAGCATCTTTAGCGGGAGGGCAACAGATACGCAGTATTTT. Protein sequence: CASIFSGRATDTQYF.

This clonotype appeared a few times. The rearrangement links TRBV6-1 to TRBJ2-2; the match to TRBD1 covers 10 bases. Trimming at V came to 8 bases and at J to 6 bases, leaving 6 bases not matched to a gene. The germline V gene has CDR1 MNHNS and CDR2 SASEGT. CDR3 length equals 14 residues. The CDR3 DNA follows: TGTGCCAGCGCCGGGACAGGGGAGGCCGGGGAGCTGTTTTTT. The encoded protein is CASAGTGEAGELFF.

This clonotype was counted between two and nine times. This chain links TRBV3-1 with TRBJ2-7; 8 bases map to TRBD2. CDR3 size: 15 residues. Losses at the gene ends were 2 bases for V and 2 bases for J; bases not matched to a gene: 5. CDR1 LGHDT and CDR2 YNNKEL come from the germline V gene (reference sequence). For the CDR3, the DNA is TGTGCCAGCAGCCAATTCGGCGGGAGGACCTACGAGCAGTACTTC. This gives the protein CASSQFGGRTYEQYF.

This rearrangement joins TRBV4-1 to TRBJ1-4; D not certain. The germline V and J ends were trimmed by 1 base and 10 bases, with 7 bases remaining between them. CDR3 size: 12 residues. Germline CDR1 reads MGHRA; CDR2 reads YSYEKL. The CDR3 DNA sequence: TGCGCCAGCAGCCAAGCGGGAGGAAAACTGTTTTTT. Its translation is CASSQAGGKLFF.

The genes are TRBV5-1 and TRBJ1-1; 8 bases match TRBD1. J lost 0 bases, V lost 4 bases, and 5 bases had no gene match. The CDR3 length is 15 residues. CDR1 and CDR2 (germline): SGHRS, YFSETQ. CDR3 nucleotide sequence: TGCGCCAGCAGCCTCTCGGGACAGGTGAACACTGAAGCTTTCTTT. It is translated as CASSLSGQVNTEAFF.

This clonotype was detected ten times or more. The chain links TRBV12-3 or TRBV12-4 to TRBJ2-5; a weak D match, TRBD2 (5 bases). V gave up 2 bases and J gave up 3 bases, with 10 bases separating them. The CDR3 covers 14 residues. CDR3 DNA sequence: TGTGCCAGCAGTTTAAGGCTAGCCGAAGAGACCCAGTACTTC. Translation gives CASSLRLAEETQYF.

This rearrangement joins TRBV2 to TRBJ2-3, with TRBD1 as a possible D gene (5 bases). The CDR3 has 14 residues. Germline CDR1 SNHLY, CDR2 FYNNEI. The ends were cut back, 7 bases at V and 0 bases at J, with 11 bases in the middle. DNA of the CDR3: TGTGCCAGCAAAGAAGGGGCAAGCACAGATACGCAGTATTTT. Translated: CASKEGASTDTQYF.

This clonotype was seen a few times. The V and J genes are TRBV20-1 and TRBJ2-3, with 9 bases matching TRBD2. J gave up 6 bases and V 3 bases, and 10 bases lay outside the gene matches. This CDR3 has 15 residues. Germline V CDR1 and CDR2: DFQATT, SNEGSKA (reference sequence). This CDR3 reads CSARNLRGGGDTQYF. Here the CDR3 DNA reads TGCAGTGCTAGGAACTTGCGGGGGGGAGGGGATACGCAGTATTTT.

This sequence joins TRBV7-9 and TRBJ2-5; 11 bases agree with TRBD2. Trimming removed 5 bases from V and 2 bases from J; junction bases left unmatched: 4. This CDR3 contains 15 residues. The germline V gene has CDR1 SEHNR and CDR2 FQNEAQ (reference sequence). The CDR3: CASSPPSGGQETQYF. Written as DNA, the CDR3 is TGTGCCAGCAGCCCCCCTAGCGGGGGGCAAGAGACCCAGTACTTC.

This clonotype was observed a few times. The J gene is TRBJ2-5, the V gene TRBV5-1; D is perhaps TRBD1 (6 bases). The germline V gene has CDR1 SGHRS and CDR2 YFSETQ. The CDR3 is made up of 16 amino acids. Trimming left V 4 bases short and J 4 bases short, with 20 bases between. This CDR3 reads CASSAGTQTPIETQYF. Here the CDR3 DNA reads TGCGCCAGCAGCGCCGGGACACAGACCCCAATAGAGACCCAGTACTTC.

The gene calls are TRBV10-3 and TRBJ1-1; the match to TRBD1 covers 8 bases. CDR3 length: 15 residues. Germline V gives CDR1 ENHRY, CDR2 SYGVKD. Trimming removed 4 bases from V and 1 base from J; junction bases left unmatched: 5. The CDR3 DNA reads TGTGCCATCAGTGTTCCGGGACAGGCGAACACTGAAGCTTTCTTT. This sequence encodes CAISVPGQANTEAFF.

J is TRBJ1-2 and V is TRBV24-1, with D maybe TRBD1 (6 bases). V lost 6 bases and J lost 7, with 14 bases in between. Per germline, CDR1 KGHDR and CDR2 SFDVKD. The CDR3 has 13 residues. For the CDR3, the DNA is TGTGCCACCAGTCCGCCAGGGGCGCTTGGCTACACCTTC. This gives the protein CATSPPGALGYTF.

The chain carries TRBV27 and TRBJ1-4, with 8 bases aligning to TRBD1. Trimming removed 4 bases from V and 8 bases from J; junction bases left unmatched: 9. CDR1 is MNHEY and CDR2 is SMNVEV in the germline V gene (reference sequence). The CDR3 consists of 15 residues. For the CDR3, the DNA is TGTGCCAGCAGTTCATTCGGACAGGGCGGGGAAAAACTGTTTTTT. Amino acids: CASSSFGQGGEKLFF.

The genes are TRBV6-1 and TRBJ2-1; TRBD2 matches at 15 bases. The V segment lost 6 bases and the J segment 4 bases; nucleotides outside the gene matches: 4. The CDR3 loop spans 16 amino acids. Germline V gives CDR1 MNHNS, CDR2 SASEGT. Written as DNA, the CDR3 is TGTGCCAGCAGAAGTGGGACTAGCGGGGGGTACAATGAGCAGTTCTTC. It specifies CASRSGTSGGYNEQFF.

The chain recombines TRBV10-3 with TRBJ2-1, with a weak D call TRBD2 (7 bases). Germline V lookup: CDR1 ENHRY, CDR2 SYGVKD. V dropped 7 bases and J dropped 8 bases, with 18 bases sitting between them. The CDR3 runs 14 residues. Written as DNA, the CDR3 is TGTGCCATCAACCAGAGGGGGGGCCAGGATGAGCAGTTCTTC. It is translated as CAINQRGGQDEQFF.